This T cell receptor beta chain is from a study of early T cells in non-severe SARS-CoV-2 infection. Whole-study context: Whole-blood bulk RNA, unsorted, was sequenced, and chains were unpaired. Study results and limitations: The matching step, a VDJdb search, favored anti-spike CD8 responses and missed private and CD4 specificities.

The protocol attached unique molecular identifiers to individual cDNA molecules. TCRdb re-called the 5' RACE reads with MiXCR, one entry per CDR3 protein. Of 60,000 to 75,000 distinct CDR3 sequences detected, around an eighth appear once; the ten largest clones hold 1.3% to 1.5%. Many counts were recorded for this clonotype. Its antigen is unknown. Trimming took 4 bases from V and 6 from J; bases not matched to a gene: 4. CDR1 and CDR2 (germline): SGHKS, YYEKEE (reference sequence). CDR3 length: 15 residues. This clonotype was obtained from an adult who was a healthcare worker with PCR-confirmed SARS-CoV-2 infection or an uninfected control (not recorded which). The genes are TRBV5-5 and TRBJ2-3; TRBD2 matches 14 bases. The sample was whole blood, taken at baseline. The CDR3 nucleotides are TGTGCCAGCAGCCTGGGACTAGCGGGAGTTGATACGCAGTATTTT. It encodes CASSLGLAGVDTQYF.